This TCR beta chain was identified during a study of shared clonotypes between healthy human individuals. DNA at around 200 ng, tens of thousands of T cell genomes, went into sorted-subset replicate PCRs. The protocol was immunoSEQ multiplex PCR, while the TCRdb copy is restricted to in-frame clones and leaves out a portion. Of over a million clones in the sample, about 84% were seen once. The germline V gene has CDR1 MNHEY and CDR2 SMNVEV (reference sequence). Trimming at V came to 5 bases and at J to 7 bases, leaving 13 bases not matched to a gene. The CDR3 extends over 16 amino acids. The study's findings and limits: What naive subsets generally showed was a larger estimated richness than memory subsets showed. The study found lower generation probabilities in non-shared clonotypes than in those shared by all four donors.

In the case of this clone: Antigen unknown.

J is TRBJ2-1 and V is TRBV27, with 8 bases matching TRBD2. This clonotype was obtained from a man aged 18 to 35 in good health. Some clones in this sample may be carry-over from other donors' samples. Sequencing input: memory CD4+ T cells from PBMCs. Subset: CD45RA-negative fraction. Here the CDR3 DNA reads TGTGCCAGCAGTCCCCGACTAGCGTACCTGGGGAATGAGCAGTTCTTC. Amino acid sequence: CASSPRLAYLGNEQFF.